This T cell receptor beta chain was profiled in a study of beta chain features in type 1 diabetes. On the study more broadly: There was similarity between patients and healthy donors in age, gender and cell yields. Study-wide results and caveats: Within patients, naive, central memory and Treg TCRB repertoires seemed more similar than within healthy donors. TCRB CDR3s from Type 1 diabetes patients were moderately but significantly shorter in all four CD4+ subsets.

The V gene's germline CDR1 is SGDLS and CDR2 YYNGEE. Trimming removed 0 bases from V and 0 bases from J, with 8 bases in between. This CDR3 is 15 amino acids long. Reverse transcription of all isolated RNA meant that expressed TCRB transcripts were sequenced. Measured with immunoSEQ multiplex PCR; TCRdb has only the in-frame clones, and not every one. The data contain 850,000 to 900,000 clones, roughly 15% of them singletons. In this sample, this clone turned up a few times. Its target is unknown. Other DNA sequences in the same sample also yield this CDR3. Sorting that relied on CD45RO/CCR7/CD25/CD127/CD95/CD27 yielded CD4+ naive, central memory, regulatory and stem cell-like memory cells.

The chain has TRBV9 and TRBJ2-3, with D possibly TRBD2 on 6 matching bases. Sequenced input: naive CD4+ T cells from blood. This clonotype was sampled from a woman aged 18-30 years in good health. CDR3 region: CASSVVGGSTDTQYF. The CDR3, as DNA: TGTGCCAGCAGCGTAGTAGGAGGGAGCACAGATACGCAGTATTTT.